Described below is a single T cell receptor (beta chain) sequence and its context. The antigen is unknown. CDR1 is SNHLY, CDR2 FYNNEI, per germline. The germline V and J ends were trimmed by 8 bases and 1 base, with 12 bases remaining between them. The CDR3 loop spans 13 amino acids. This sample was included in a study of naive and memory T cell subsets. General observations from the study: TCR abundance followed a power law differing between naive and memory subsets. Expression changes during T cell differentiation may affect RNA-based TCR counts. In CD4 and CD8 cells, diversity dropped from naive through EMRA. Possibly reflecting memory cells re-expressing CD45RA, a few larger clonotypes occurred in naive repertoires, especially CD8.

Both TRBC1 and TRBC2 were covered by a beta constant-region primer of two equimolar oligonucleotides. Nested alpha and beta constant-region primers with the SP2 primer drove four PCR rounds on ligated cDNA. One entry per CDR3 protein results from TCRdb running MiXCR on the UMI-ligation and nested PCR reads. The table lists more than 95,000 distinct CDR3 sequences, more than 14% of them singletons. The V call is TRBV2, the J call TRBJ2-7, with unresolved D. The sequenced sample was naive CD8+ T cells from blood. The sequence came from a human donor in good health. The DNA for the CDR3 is TGTGCCAGCTTGCCCAGAGGTTCCTACGAGCAGTACTTC. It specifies CASLPRGSYEQYF.